This record covers a single T cell receptor beta chain. Other nucleotide sequences from this sample produce the same CDR3. Germline loops: CDR1 KGHSH, CDR2 LQKENI. This CDR3 is built from 14 residues. Deletions cut 2 bases from V and 4 bases from J, with 9 bases between. The sample belongs to a study of blood T cell repertoires in COVID-19. Study background: The United States, Italy and Spain supplied acute and convalescent COVID-19 samples.

The repertoire was sequenced with immunoSEQ multiplex PCR; TCRdb's copy has only in-frame clones and lacks some. The profile shows roughly 130,000 clones, approximately 80% of them singletons. Material for sequencing was peripheral blood. The chain recombines TRBV18 with TRBJ1-5; D is unclear. This receptor was obtained from a woman aged 45-65 years with acute or convalescent COVID-19. CDR3 nucleotide sequence: TGTGCCAGCTCACCAAACAGCGGAAATCAGCCCCAGCATTTT. Translating it yields CASSPNSGNQPQHF.